This section outlines one TCR delta chain sequence together with its context. A junction end diverges from the germline sequence, so it may reflect a read error. Other DNA sequences from this sample encode an identical CDR3 as well. The CDR3 sequence is 16 residues long. In germline, CDR1 is GEAIGNYY, CDR2 EKD. The source of the sample is a study of gamma-delta chains in newborns, infants, children. TCRdb repeated clone calling on the reads with CATT. The data show about 5,200 delta-chain clones, 18% seen once. The sequence was collected from a child who was a newborn, infant or young child, either healthy, febrile or measles-vaccinated (not recorded which). Specimen: blood. V is TRDV2 and J is TRDJ3, with 8 bases matching TRDD3. The CDR3 protein is CACDGIRSWDTRQMFF. CDR3 nucleotide sequence: TGTGCCTGTGACGGGATACGCTCCTGGGACACCCGACAGATGTTCTTC.